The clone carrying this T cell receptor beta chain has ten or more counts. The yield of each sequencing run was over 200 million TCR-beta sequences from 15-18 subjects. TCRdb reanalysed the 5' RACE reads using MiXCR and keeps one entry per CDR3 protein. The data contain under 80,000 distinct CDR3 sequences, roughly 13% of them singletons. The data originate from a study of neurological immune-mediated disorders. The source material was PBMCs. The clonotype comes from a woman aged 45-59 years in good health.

The CDR3 DNA is TGTGCCAGCAGTTCCCCCGGGACTAGCGTTCCCTCCACAGATACGCAGTATTTT. It encodes CASSSPGTSVPSTDTQYF. The V and J genes are TRBV28 and TRBJ2-3, with 10 bases aligning to TRBD2. Germline values: CDR1 MDHEN, CDR2 SYDVKM. This CDR3 contains 18 residues. The V segment lost 4 bases and the J segment 2 bases; nucleotides outside the gene matches: 12.